Below, one T cell receptor (beta chain) is given with its context. These data are taken from a study of PD-L1 blockade in urothelial cancer. The wider study: Blood was subjected to analysis at 3 weeks (second dose) and 6 weeks following treatment start. Typically, measured as a median, blood samples had 140,000 or so T cells.

Spiked synthetic TCR analogs estimated absolute template abundance per PCR. TCRdb keeps only in-frame clones here, not all; method: immunoSEQ multiplex PCR. The sample has tens of thousands of clones; over 80% are singletons. Germline-derived CDR1 and CDR2 are SGHRS and YFSETQ. CDR3 length: 14 amino acids. The V and J ends lost 4 bases and 0 bases respectively, with 9 bases between them. Time point described: pretreatment peripheral blood. The source material was PBMCs, sampled around atezolizumab (anti-PD-L1) treatment. The clonotype was recovered from a man at least 80 years old with urothelial cancer. The chain carries TRBV5-1 and TRBJ2-3; the D gene is possibly TRBD1 (5 bases). CDR3 sequence: CASSLGDSTDTQYF. The CDR3 DNA sequence: TGCGCCAGCAGCCTAGGGGATAGCACAGATACGCAGTATTTT. The complete variable domain, with remaining parts taken from reference TRBV5-1 and TRBJ2-3, reads KAGVTQTPRYLIKTRGQQVTLSCSPISGHRSVSWYQQTPGQGLQFLFEYFSETQRNKGNFPGRFSGRQFSNSRSEMNVSTLELGDSALYLCASSLGDSTDTQYFGPGTRLTVL.